The present T cell receptor beta chain was sequenced within a study of CD4 and CD8 cells across lung adenocarcinoma regions. V was pared by 5 bases and J by 2 bases, with 12 bases of the junction left unmatched. Germline V gene data show CDR1 as MNHEY and CDR2 as SMNVEV (reference sequence). CDR3 length equals 17 residues. One entry per CDR3 protein results from TCRdb running MiXCR on the PCR reads. The sample lists 12,000 to 15,000 distinct CDR3 sequences; around 40% were seen once. Ten or more counts support this clonotype. Donors had localized lung adenocarcinoma, a non-small cell lung cancer. The rearrangement uses TRBV27 and TRBJ1-5; the match to TRBD1 covers 7 bases. The clonotype originates from a male donor with lung adenocarcinoma. The CD4 and CD8 labels of this study may be unreliable. The sequenced material came from CD4+ T cells from the center of a lung tumor. This chain's CDR3 is CASSPQGDYWGNQPQHF. The DNA for the CDR3 is TGTGCCAGCAGTCCCCAGGGGGATTATTGGGGCAATCAGCCCCAGCATTTT.